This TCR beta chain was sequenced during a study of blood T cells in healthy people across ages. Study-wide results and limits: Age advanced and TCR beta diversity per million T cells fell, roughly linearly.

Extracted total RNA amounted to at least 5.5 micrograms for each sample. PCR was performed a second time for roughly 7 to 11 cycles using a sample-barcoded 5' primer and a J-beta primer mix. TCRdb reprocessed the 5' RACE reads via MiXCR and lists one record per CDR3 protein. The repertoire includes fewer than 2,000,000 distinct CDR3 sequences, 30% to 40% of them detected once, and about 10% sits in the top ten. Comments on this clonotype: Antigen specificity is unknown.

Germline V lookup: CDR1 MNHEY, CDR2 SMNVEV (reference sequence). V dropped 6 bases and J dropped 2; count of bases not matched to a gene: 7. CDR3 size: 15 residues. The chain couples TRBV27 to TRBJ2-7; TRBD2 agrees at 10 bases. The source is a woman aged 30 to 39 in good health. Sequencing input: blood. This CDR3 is CASRELAGETYEQYF. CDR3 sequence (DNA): TGTGCCAGCAGGGAGCTAGCGGGAGAAACCTACGAGCAGTACTTC.